These T cell receptor beta chains were read from a single sample in a study of T-cell memory formation after mild COVID-19. TCRdb reprocessed the 5' RACE reads with MiXCR, giving one entry per CDR3 protein. The table includes approximately 5,000 distinct CDR3 sequences, about 24% detected once. The sample comprised PBMCs or a T cell subset sorted from them (not recorded which). The receptors stem from an adult who had mild COVID-19 (a few samples of this study predate the infection). Cell type and time point are not known. CDR3s include the opening cysteine and the closing phenylalanine or tryptophan. D genes are given only for firm matches. Rows give clone size only sometimes, using once, few, many, or a class for an expanded clone.

>NA|TRBJ2-7|TRBV6-6|medium-sized
CASSPTHNSYEQYF
TGTGCCAGCAGTCCAACACACAATTCCTACGAGCAGTACTTC
>TRBD1|TRBJ2-2|TRBV7-6|medium-sized
CASSLAQGAVTANTGELFF
TGTGCCAGCAGCTTAGCGCAGGGGGCTGTTACAGCGAACACCGGGGAGCTGTTTTTT
>NA|TRBJ1-6|TRBV20-1|medium-sized
CSARESRDPYNSPLHF
TGCAGTGCTAGAGAAAGCCGGGACCCTTATAATTCACCCCTCCACTTT
>NA|TRBJ2-3|TRBV19|once
CASSTTGTTDTQYF
TGTGCCAGTAGTACGACAGGCACCACAGATACGCAGTATTTT
>NA|TRBJ2-7|TRBV12-3/TRBV12-4|NA
CASSSSLFEQYF
TGTGCCAGCAGTTCCTCCTTGTTTGAGCAGTACTTC
>NA|TRBJ2-5|TRBV7-9|medium-sized
CASSLSITGWDETQYF
TGTGCCAGCAGTTTAAGCATTACAGGATGGGATGAGACCCAGTACTTC
>TRBD2|TRBJ2-3|TRBV4-2|medium-sized
CASSQELRGGYITDTQYF
TGTGCCAGCAGCCAAGAACTGCGGGGGGGGTATATCACAGATACGCAGTATTTT
>NA|TRBJ2-2|TRBV18|medium-sized
CASSPQSGGTNTGELFF
TGTGCCAGCTCACCACAATCAGGGGGGACGAACACCGGGGAGCTGTTTTTT
>NA|TRBJ2-3|TRBV4-3|medium-sized
CASSQPQGGGGRDTQYF
TGCGCCAGCAGCCAGCCCCAGGGTGGCGGGGGCAGAGATACGCAGTATTTT
>NA|TRBJ2-3|TRBV5-5|NA
CASSWDWLSTDTQYF
TGTGCCAGCAGCTGGGACTGGCTTTCCACAGATACGCAGTATTTT
>NA|TRBJ2-7|TRBV3-1|many
CASSHLDSYEQYF
TGTGCCAGCAGCCACCTCGACTCCTACGAGCAGTACTTC
>NA|TRBJ1-2|TRBV6-5|many
CASRPPVGAITYGYTF
TGTGCCAGCAGACCTCCGGTAGGGGCTATAACCTATGGCTACACCTTC
>TRBD2|TRBJ2-1|TRBV5-1|NA
CASGISGGANEQFF
TGCGCCAGCGGGATTAGCGGGGGGGCCAATGAGCAGTTCTTC
>NA|TRBJ1-2|TRBV25-1|medium-sized
CASSELQGNYGYTF
TGTGCCAGCAGTGAACTTCAGGGAAACTATGGCTACACCTTC
>NA|TRBJ2-4|TRBV4-1|medium-sized
CASSQDLGGTNGNIQYF
TGCGCCAGCAGCCAAGATCTTGGGGGTACAAATGGGAACATTCAGTACTTC
>NA|TRBJ1-2|TRBV12-3/TRBV12-4|medium-sized
CASSFVRGYGYTF
TGTGCCAGCAGTTTTGTGAGGGGATATGGCTACACCTTC
>TRBD2|TRBJ2-5|TRBV7-2|NA
CASSSVAGGQETQYF
TGTGCCAGCAGCTCTGTAGCGGGGGGCCAAGAGACCCAGTACTTC
>NA|TRBJ2-5|TRBV4-1|medium-sized
CASSVHGVGATQETQYF
TGCGCCAGCAGCGTCCACGGGGTCGGGGCGACCCAAGAGACCCAGTACTTC
>NA|TRBJ2-5|TRBV5-1|medium-sized
CASTGYQETQYF
TGCGCCAGCACGGGGTACCAAGAGACCCAGTACTTC
>NA|TRBJ1-1|TRBV6-6|medium-sized
CASSYDRMNTEAFF
TGTGCCAGCAGTTACGACAGGATGAACACTGAAGCTTTCTTT
>NA|TRBJ2-1|TRBV5-1|NA
CASTQRVGGNEQFF
TGCGCCAGCACCCAAAGGGTAGGGGGGAATGAGCAGTTCTTC
>NA|TRBJ2-6|TRBV5-1|medium-sized
CASAKGIAGANVLTF
TGCGCCAGCGCCAAAGGGATCGCAGGGGCCAACGTCCTGACTTTC
>NA|TRBJ2-7|TRBV5-1|medium-sized
CASSLGRLSSYEQYF
TGCGCCAGCAGCTTGGGACGGTTGAGCTCCTACGAGCAGTACTTC
>TRBD1|TRBJ1-5|TRBV20-1|medium-sized
CSARDPGQAGQPQHF
TGCAGTGCTAGAGATCCCGGACAGGCGGGTCAGCCCCAGCATTTT
>TRBD1|TRBJ1-1|TRBV7-9|NA
CASSFPGGNGNTEAFF
TGTGCCAGCAGCTTTCCAGGGGGCAATGGGAACACTGAAGCTTTCTTT
>NA|TRBJ2-2|TRBV6-1|medium-sized
CASSASEANTGELFF
TGTGCCAGCAGTGCCAGTGAAGCGAACACCGGGGAGCTGTTTTTT
>NA|TRBJ1-2|TRBV3-1|medium-sized
CASSQAGTSLYGYTF
TGTGCCAGCAGCCAAGCTGGAACGAGTCTATATGGCTACACCTTC
>NA|TRBJ1-1|TRBV7-9|many
CASSPTGTEAFF
TGTGCCAGCAGCCCCACAGGGACTGAAGCTTTCTTT
>NA|TRBJ2-1|TRBV9|medium-sized
CASSVTDWNEQFF
TGTGCCAGCAGCGTAACGGACTGGAATGAGCAGTTCTTC
>TRBD2|TRBJ2-3|TRBV7-9|medium-sized
CASSLSGGLSTQYF
TGTGCCAGCAGCCTAAGCGGGGGGCTCTCGACGCAGTATTTT
>NA|TRBJ1-3|TRBV5-1|many
CASSLMSLFSGNTIYF
TGCGCCAGCAGCTTGATGAGTTTATTCTCTGGAAACACCATATATTTT
>NA|TRBJ2-1|TRBV11-2|NA
CASSLNRNEQFF
TGTGCCAGCAGCCTGAACAGGAATGAGCAGTTCTTC
>TRBD2|TRBJ2-5|TRBV6-2/TRBV6-3|medium-sized
CASSFGTSGKTQYF
TGTGCCAGCAGTTTCGGGACTAGCGGGAAGACCCAGTACTTC
>NA|TRBJ2-1|TRBV20-1|NA
CSAKPLGEQFF
TGCAGTGCTAAACCCCTTGGTGAGCAGTTCTTC
>TRBD1|TRBJ2-1|TRBV6-2/TRBV6-3|medium-sized
CASEDRTGLYNEQFF
TGTGCCTCCGAGGATCGGACAGGGTTATACAATGAGCAGTTCTTC
>NA|TRBJ2-1|TRBV7-6|NA
CASSSSTSSYNEQFF
TGTGCCAGCAGCTCTAGCACTAGCTCCTACAATGAGCAGTTCTTC
>NA|TRBJ1-2|TRBV12-3/TRBV12-4|medium-sized
CASSLAHGAGYTF
TGTGCCAGCAGTTTAGCGCACGGGGCGGGCTACACCTTC
>TRBD1|TRBJ2-7|TRBV9|medium-sized
CASSPGQGAYEQYF
TGTGCCAGCAGCCCGGGACAGGGGGCCTACGAGCAGTACTTC
>TRBD1|TRBJ2-7|TRBV6-2/TRBV6-3|medium-sized
CASSYFGTGGREQYF
TGTGCCAGCAGTTACTTCGGGACAGGCGGGCGCGAGCAGTACTTC
>NA|TRBJ1-5|TRBV4-3|medium-sized
CASSQDSAINQPQHF
TGCGCCAGCAGCCAAGATTCGGCTATTAATCAGCCCCAGCATTTT
>NA|TRBJ2-5|TRBV5-1|NA
CASGPTGSKETQYF
TGCGCCAGCGGCCCCACAGGGTCAAAAGAGACCCAGTACTTC
>TRBD1|TRBJ1-2|TRBV5-1|medium-sized
CASSFGTDGYTF
TGCGCCAGCAGCTTCGGGACAGATGGCTACACCTTC
>NA|TRBJ2-1|TRBV28|medium-sized
CASSWRGPPYNEQFF
TGTGCCAGCAGTTGGCGGGGGCCACCCTACAATGAGCAGTTCTTC
>NA|TRBJ2-7|TRBV6-6|medium-sized
CASSSHSGTKYEQYF
TGTGCCAGCAGCAGTCACTCCGGGACAAAGTACGAGCAGTACTTC
>NA|TRBJ1-1|TRBV12-3/TRBV12-4|medium-sized
CASSFNTDTEAFF
TGTGCCAGCAGTTTCAACACTGACACTGAAGCTTTCTTT
>NA|TRBJ2-1|TRBV20-1|medium-sized
CSARFHLGTVYNEQFF
TGCAGTGCCAGATTCCACCTAGGGACCGTCTACAATGAGCAGTTCTTC
>TRBD1|TRBJ2-1|TRBV5-1|medium-sized
CASSTTGTALNEQFF
TGCGCCAGCAGCACGACCGGGACAGCACTGAATGAGCAGTTCTTC
>NA|TRBJ2-2|TRBV12-3/TRBV12-4|medium-sized
CASSLSGELFF
TGTGCCAGCAGTTTATCCGGGGAGCTGTTTTTT